This passage covers 11 T cell receptor beta chains from one sample sequenced in a study of T-cell reconstitution after alpha-beta-depleted transplantation in children. Unique molecular identifiers were incorporated into the prepared TCRbeta library. TCRdb used MiXCR to reprocess the PCR reads, holding one entry per CDR3 protein. The sample includes a few hundred thousand distinct CDR3 sequences, approximately 13% of them seen just once. This specimen was PBMCs from the stem cell graft donor, taken from the stem cell graft. The origin of the receptors is a human donor who donated a stem cell graft to a child with combined immunodeficiency.

Ten or more counts support this clonotype. V usage is TRBV10-3 and J usage is TRBJ2-7; possible D gene TRBD2, 5 bases. This CDR3 contains 16 residues. CDR1 ENHRY and CDR2 SYGVKD come from the germline V gene. V was trimmed by 5 bases and J by 2 bases, leaving 19 bases between them. The chain's CDR3 is CAISLHRGLMAYEQYF. The CDR3 coding sequence is TGTGCCATCAGTCTTCACCGCGGACTGATGGCCTACGAGCAGTACTTC.

This clonotype occurred a few times. The V gene is TRBV6-2 or TRBV6-3, the J gene TRBJ2-3; D not certain. Germline CDR1 is MNHEY and CDR2 is SVGEGT. Trimming shortened V by 5 bases and J by 1 base, and 13 bases separated the two germline ends. This CDR3 has 15 amino acids. The CDR3 DNA sequence: TGTGCCAGCAGTAATAGCTACGTAGGCACAGATACGCAGTATTTT. This encodes CASSNSYVGTDTQYF.

The chain combines TRBV12-3 or TRBV12-4 with TRBJ2-1; 8 bases map to TRBD1. CDR3 length equals 15 residues. V was pared by 1 base and J by 9 bases, with 8 bases of the junction left unmatched. Here the CDR3 reads CASSLVRGRGSEQFF. The CDR3 bases are TGTGCCAGCAGTTTAGTCAGGGGGCGAGGGAGTGAGCAGTTCTTC.

The rearrangement links TRBV20-1 to TRBJ2-7, with TRBD2 as a possible D gene (5 bases). Trimming took 0 bases from V and 3 from J, leaving 18 bases between them. The CDR3 is made up of 16 amino acids. Germline V gene lookup returns CDR1 DFQATT and CDR2 SNEGSKA (reference sequence). CDR3 in DNA: TGCAGTGCTAGAGATCTCCGCATAGCGAGGAACTACGAGCAGTACTTC. This sequence encodes CSARDLRIARNYEQYF.

This clonotype was seen a few times. The CDR3 sequence is CASSYPQGAYSGANVLTF. CDR3 nucleotide sequence: TGTGCCAGCAGTTACCCACAGGGGGCCTACTCTGGGGCCAACGTCCTGACTTTC. J is TRBJ2-6 and V is TRBV6-2 or TRBV6-3; 9 positions agree with TRBD1. In germline, CDR1 is MNHEY, CDR2 SVGEGT. With 2 bases clipped from V and 0 bases from J, the junction kept 5 bases outside the gene matches. This CDR3 has 18 amino acids.

The rearrangement links TRBV12-3 or TRBV12-4 to TRBJ2-3; 8 bases align to TRBD2. CDR3 size: 16 residues. Trimming at V came to 8 bases and at J to 0 bases, leaving 10 bases not matched to a gene. The CDR3 coding sequence is TGTGCCAGCGAAGGGGCGACTAGCGTTAGCACAGATACGCAGTATTTT. Protein product: CASEGATSVSTDTQYF.

The V call is TRBV7-9, the J call TRBJ2-7; D unresolved. The CDR3 runs 13 residues. The V gene's germline CDR1 is SEHNR and CDR2 FQNEAQ (reference sequence). The ends were cut back, 1 base at V and 7 bases at J, with 11 bases in the middle. CDR3 nucleotides: TGTGCCAGCAGCTTAGGGTCCCAAGGGGAGCAGTACTTC. This codes for CASSLGSQGEQYF.

The J gene is TRBJ2-1, the V gene TRBV6-2 or TRBV6-3; 10 nucleotides line up with TRBD2. V was clipped by 6 bases and J by 4 bases; unmatched bases: 15. CDR1 and CDR2 from the germline V gene are MNHEY and SVGEGT. The CDR3 totals 18 residues. CDR3 DNA: TGTGCCAGCAGCCGCTCCCCCCCTAGCGGGAGTTTTTACAATGAGCAGTTCTTC. Its translation is CASSRSPPSGSFYNEQFF.

This chain joins TRBV20-1 and TRBJ2-1, with TRBD2 identical over 7 bases. CDR3 size: 15 residues. The V gene's germline CDR1 is DFQATT and CDR2 SNEGSKA (reference sequence). The trim removed 3 bases at V and 6 bases at J, leaving 11 bases unmatched. CDR3 region: CSARGGSPGVNEQFF. In nucleotides, the CDR3 is TGCAGTGCTAGGGGGGGGTCCCCGGGGGTCAATGAGCAGTTCTTC.

The V gene is TRBV7-2, the J gene TRBJ2-7; the D is unclear. Germline V gene data show CDR1 as SGHTA and CDR2 as FQGNSA. The CDR3 consists of 11 residues. Trimming removed 3 bases at V and 5 bases at J, with 5 bases between. CDR3 sequence reads: CASSFAHEQYF. The DNA of the CDR3 is TGTGCCAGCAGCTTCGCCCACGAGCAGTACTTC.

This clonotype was found many times. This chain links TRBV27 with TRBJ2-5; tentative D call: TRBD1 (5 bases). This CDR3 is built from 15 residues. Trimming took off 1 base at V and 6 bases at J, with 15 bases between the two ends. Germline CDR1 is MNHEY and CDR2 is SMNVEV (reference sequence). CDR3 region: CASSLLPPGSKTQYF. The CDR3 region has the DNA TGTGCCAGCAGTTTATTGCCCCCAGGGTCCAAGACCCAGTACTTC.